Below are 30 T cell receptor beta chains sequenced from a single sample in a study of tumor-infiltrating lymphocytes in oesophageal squamous cell carcinoma (TCRdb year 2016). The receptor library was made with PCR. This sample was sequenced with an Illumina HiSeq 2000. TCRdb applied fastp at Q25 and MiXCR to the public reads, then kept only in-frame beta chains. When rows share a CDR3 protein, they turn into one entry using the most common DNA and genes. The sample table records more than 3,000 distinct CDR3 sequences; roughly a sixth of these occur just once. Jointly, the top ten make up approximately 24% of the sample. The specimen sequenced was esophageal tumor tissue. The receptors were gathered from a male donor with esophageal squamous cell carcinoma.

This clonotype was detected only a few times. The CDR3 ends on some other residue instead of the conserved phenylalanine or tryptophan, so this is likely a read error. V usage is TRBV10-2 and J usage is TRBJ1-5; D is unclear. V dropped 6 bases and J dropped 3 bases, with 12 bases sitting between them. The CDR3 has 14 residues. The V gene's germline CDR1 is WSHSY and CDR2 SAAADI. The CDR3 DNA reads as TGCGCCAGCAGGGATCGTGGGGACAATCAGCCCCAGCATTTG. This codes for CASRDRGDNQPQHL.

Notes on this clonotype: Likely a read error: the CDR3 ends without its conserved phenylalanine or tryptophan. It is unclear where the CDR3 begins or ends on the DNA, so no DNA is shown, and the CDR3 is as TCRdb lists it. The chain couples TRBV6-6 to TRBJ2-1. Looked up from germline, CDR1 is MNHNY and CDR2 is SVGAGI (reference sequence). The CDR3 is 8 residues long, counting both termini. CDR3: CASSYSPT.

This clonotype was seen only a few times. The chain uses TRBV6-1 and TRBJ1-5, with a weak D call TRBD1 (6 bases). CDR1 is MNHNS and CDR2 is SASEGT in the germline V gene. V lost 6 bases, J lost 7 bases, and 13 bases lay in between. CDR3 length: 13 amino acids. This CDR3 reads CASRQGGRQPQHF. The CDR3, as DNA: TGTGCCAGCAGACAGGGTGGAAGACAGCCCCAGCATTTT.

The chain combines TRBV7-6 with TRBJ1-3, with D hard to call. There are 15 residues in the CDR3. With 4 bases removed from V and 2 bases from J, the gap between germline ends came to 12 bases. Germline values: CDR1 SGHVS, CDR2 FNYEAQ. The DNA for the CDR3 is TGTGCCAGCAGCTCCCCCCCTGAAACTGGAAACACCATATATTTT. This translates into CASSSPPETGNTIYF. Using reference TRBV7-6 and TRBJ1-3 for the parts outside the CDR3, the full variable domain is GAGVSQSPRYKVTKRGQDVALRCDPISGHVSLYWYRQALGQGPEFLTYFNYEAQQDKSGLPNDRFSAERPEGSISTLTIQRTEQRDSAMYRCASSSPPETGNTIYFGEGSWLTVV.

This clonotype was detected ten times or more. This sequence joins TRBV18 and TRBJ2-1; D perhaps matches TRBD2 (5 bases). Germline assignment: CDR1 KGHSH and CDR2 LQKENI. The V end was cut by 0 bases, the J end by 6 bases, with 12 bases between. The CDR3 sequence is 15 residues long. This CDR3 is CASSPPSRAGNEQFF. CDR3 bases: TGTGCCAGCTCACCACCGTCGAGGGCTGGCAATGAGCAGTTCTTC.

Turning to this clonotype: The CDR3 does not close with the conserved phenylalanine or tryptophan, likely indicating a read error. The limits of the CDR3 on the DNA are not certain, so only TCRdb's listed CDR3 is given. This sequence joins TRBV12-3 or TRBV12-4 and TRBJ2-7; the DNA was not compared with TRBD1, the D call given in the table. The CDR3 adds up to 19 amino acids, both ends counted. This CDR3 reads CASRKRQEERLHYGYTFGS.

This clonotype was seen ten or more times. The chain combines TRBV5-5 with TRBJ1-2, with 7 bases identical to TRBD1. Trimming cost V 1 base and J 9 bases; bases outside gene matches: 12. The CDR3 contains 15 residues. Germline V gene data show CDR1 as SGHKS and CDR2 as YYEKEE (reference sequence). The CDR3 region is CASSLSRDRHVSYTF. The CDR3 region has the DNA TGTGCCAGCAGCTTGTCCCGGGACAGACATGTGAGCTACACCTTC.

Regarding this clonotype: Likely a read error: the CDR3 ends without its conserved phenylalanine or tryptophan. No DNA is shown, since the ends of the CDR3 on it are uncertain; the CDR3 is the one TCRdb lists. The chain joins TRBV7-4 to TRBJ2-7; TRBD1 is the table's D call, not checked against the DNA. From germline, CDR1 is SGHVT and CDR2 SQSDAQ. Inclusive of both ends, the CDR3 amounts to 17 amino acids. The CDR3 region is CASSLASRDRGGYTFGS.

This clonotype has at least ten counts. The DNA is omitted, as the CDR3 cannot be located on it reliably, and the CDR3 follows TCRdb's listing. The chain combines TRBV11-3 with TRBJ2-6. The CDR3 spans 13 residues, counting both ends. Germline V lookup: CDR1 SGHNT, CDR2 YENEEA. CDR3 region: CASSLCLRLHLRF.

This clonotype came up many times. The V gene is TRBV6-1, the J gene TRBJ1-5; TRBD1 agrees at 12 bases. V shed 6 bases, J shed 7 bases, and the junction held 10 bases outside the gene matches. The germline CDR1 and CDR2 sequences are MNHNS and SASEGT. The CDR3 extends over 16 amino acids. The CDR3: CASSPRDRGLRQPQHF. In nucleotides, the CDR3 is TGTGCCAGCAGCCCCCGGGACAGGGGGCTGAGACAGCCCCAGCATTTT.

This clonotype was observed a handful of times. V is TRBV20-1 and J is TRBJ2-1; D tentatively fits TRBD1 or TRBD2 (5 bases each). The J call may not be correct, given that the DNA end is closer to TRBJ2-7. This CDR3 region has 13 residues. Germline lookup yields CDR1 DFQATT and CDR2 SNEGSKA (reference sequence). CDR3 protein: CSARDYGWDAQYF. The CDR3 DNA reads as TGCAGTGCTAGAGACTACGGTTGGGACGCGCAGTACTTC.

In this sample, this clonotype is medium-sized. This chain joins TRBV10-3 and TRBJ1-6; the D gene is possibly TRBD1 (6 bases). Germline CDR1 reads ENHRY; CDR2 reads SYGVKD. Trimming cost V 7 bases and J 9 bases, with 13 bases left between them. The CDR3 is 13 residues long. The CDR3 DNA follows: TGTGCCATCACCGACAGGCAACTTTCACCCCTCCACTTT. It codes for CAITDRQLSPLHF.

This clonotype was recorded many times. A much larger clone lies a single base off, so this may be a read error. The chain has TRBV12-3 or TRBV12-4 and TRBJ2-1, with D hard to call. Matching the DNA end better, TRBJ2-7 makes the J call doubtful. This CDR3 has 16 residues. The CDR3 nucleotides read TGTGCCAGCAGTGCCTCGACCTTGAGCTCCTACAATGAGCAGTACTTC. This codes for CASSASTLSSYNEQYF.

The table lists this clonotype with many counts. The V call is TRBV25-1, the J call TRBJ2-2, with 16 bases identical to TRBD2. V lost 5 bases to trimming and J lost 0 bases; unmatched junction nucleotides: 6. Germline CDR1 MGHDK, CDR2 SYGVNS. The CDR3 consists of 19 residues. The CDR3 is CASSTTGTSGGANTGELFF. As DNA, the CDR3 is TGTGCCAGCAGTACAACCGGGACTAGCGGGGGGGCGAACACCGGGGAGCTGTTTTTT.

The genes are TRBV20-1 and TRBJ2-3; the match to TRBD1 covers 7 bases. Matching the DNA end better, TRBJ2-7 makes the J call doubtful. This CDR3 spans 13 amino acids. Per the germline V gene, CDR1 is DFQATT and CDR2 is SNEGSKA (reference sequence). This chain's CDR3 is CSATGTAAYEQYF. Here the CDR3 DNA reads TGCAGTGCTACCGGGACAGCAGCCTACGAGCAGTACTTC.

This clonotype is large by share. This CDR3 is CASRPPIGLAGRRDTQYF. DNA for the CDR3: TGTGCCAGCAGGCCCCCTATTGGACTAGCGGGGAGGAGAGATACGCAGTATTTT. The chain combines TRBV7-9 with TRBJ2-3, with 12 positions matching TRBD2. The V segment lost 6 bases and the J segment 5 bases; nucleotides outside the gene matches: 15. The CDR3 consists of 18 residues. Per the germline V gene, CDR1 is SEHNR and CDR2 is FQNEAQ (reference sequence).

This clonotype was seen more than once but under ten times. Here the CDR3 omits its conserved ending phenylalanine or tryptophan, so a read error is the likely source. The limits of the CDR3 on the DNA are not certain, so only TCRdb's listed CDR3 is given. CDR3 in amino acids: CASSLDGRYGYTFGS. The V call is TRBV12-3 or TRBV12-4, the J call TRBJ2-5; TRBD2 is taken as the D call from the table, unchecked against the DNA. Inclusive of both ends, the CDR3 amounts to 15 amino acids.

Ten or more counts support this clonotype. The rearrangement uses TRBV20-1 and TRBJ2-3; 7 bases align to TRBD2. V was clipped by 5 bases and J by 10 bases; unmatched bases: 3. The CDR3 runs to 10 residues. Germline CDR1 and CDR2: DFQATT and SNEGSKA (reference sequence). The CDR3 protein is CSAELAAQYF. Here the CDR3 DNA reads TGCAGTGCTGAGCTAGCGGCGCAGTATTTT.

This clonotype was recorded many times. This rearrangement joins TRBV14 to TRBJ1-2; no firm D call. Per the germline V gene, CDR1 is SGHDN and CDR2 is FVKESK. CDR3 length: 14 amino acids. Trimming stripped 0 bases from V and 6 bases from J, with 11 bases between. The CDR3 spells CASSQDYYGNGYTF. CDR3 DNA: TGTGCCAGCAGCCAAGATTATTATGGAAATGGCTACACCTTC.

Comment on this clonotype: This CDR3 fails to terminate in the conserved phenylalanine or tryptophan, so it likely reflects a read error. No DNA is shown, since the ends of the CDR3 on it are uncertain; the CDR3 is the one TCRdb lists. V usage is TRBV7-6 and J usage is TRBJ2-1; the table's D call of TRBD1 was not tested on the DNA. Counting both end residues, the CDR3 totals 17 amino acids. Germline V lookup: CDR1 SGHVS, CDR2 FNYEAQ. The CDR3 here is CASSRITGLSETQYFGN.

Relative to its sample, this clonotype is medium-sized. The gene calls are TRBV7-9 and TRBJ2-7; D gene uncertain. The CDR3 contains 15 residues. CDR1 and CDR2 from the germline V gene are SEHNR and FQNEAQ (reference sequence). Trimming stripped 7 bases from V and 3 bases from J, with 19 bases between. CDR3 sequence (DNA): TGTGCCAGCACCGACGACCTTGAGACTGACTACGAGCAGTACTTC. Amino acid sequence: CASTDDLETDYEQYF.

Notes on this clonotype: The conserved phenylalanine or tryptophan normally closing the CDR3 is absent here, so this likely arose from a read error. It is unclear where the CDR3 begins or ends on the DNA, so no DNA is shown, and the CDR3 is as TCRdb lists it. The chain couples TRBV7-9 to TRBJ2-5; the table's TRBD2 call for D was not verified on the DNA. Germline CDR1 is SEHNR and CDR2 is FQNEAQ (reference sequence). The CDR3 contains 16 residues when both ends are counted. The CDR3 loop is CASSSRAENSPLHFGN.

This clonotype appeared a few times. This chain links TRBV29-1 with TRBJ1-1, with D possibly TRBD1 on 6 matching bases. With 6 bases removed from V and 0 bases from J, the gap between germline ends came to 14 bases. This CDR3 region has 14 residues. Germline assignment: CDR1 SQVTM and CDR2 ANQGSEA. The CDR3 DNA is TGCAGCGTCTCGACAGGAGCTATGAACACTGAAGCTTTCTTT. Translating gives CSVSTGAMNTEAFF.

This clonotype is medium-sized. CDR3 in DNA: TGCAGCGTTATCGGGTCCGATCTACAGGCCTATGGCTACACCTTC. It encodes CSVIGSDLQAYGYTF. The V call is TRBV29-1, the J call TRBJ1-2; tentative D call: TRBD1 (5 bases). Germline V gene data show CDR1 as SQVTM and CDR2 as ANQGSEA. Trimming pared 5 bases from V and 4 bases from J, leaving 20 bases between. The CDR3 covers 15 residues.

This clonotype is medium-sized (0.01 to 0.1%) within its sample. The chain has TRBV11-2 and TRBJ1-2; D may be TRBD1 (5 bases). V lost 4 bases, J lost 4 bases, and 13 bases lay in between. This CDR3 has 14 amino acids. CDR1 is SGHAT, CDR2 FQNNGV, per germline. CDR3 nucleotide sequence: TGTGCCAGCAGCTCTTCAGGGTCAGTCTATGGCTACACCTTC. Amino acid sequence: CASSSSGSVYGYTF. The full variable domain, completed using reference TRBV11-2 and TRBJ1-2, is EAGVAQSPRYKIIEKRQSVAFWCNPISGHATLYWYQQILGQGPKLLIQFQNNGVVDDSQLPKDRFSAERLKGVDSTLKIQPAKLEDSAVYLCASSSSGSVYGYTFGSGTRLTVV.

Sample share makes this clonotype medium-sized. This rearrangement joins TRBV12-3 or TRBV12-4 to TRBJ2-7; weak D call: TRBD2 (5 bases). V was clipped by 2 bases and J by 0 bases, with 14 bases between them. This CDR3 has 16 amino acids. CDR3 residues: CASSLRVGASSYEQYF. The CDR3 DNA reads TGTGCCAGCAGTTTACGGGTGGGAGCCAGCTCCTACGAGCAGTACTTC.

This chain links TRBV15 with TRBJ2-5; unclear D gene. The tail of the sequence fits TRBJ2-7 better, so the J call may be wrong. The germline V gene encodes CDR1 LNHNV and CDR2 YYDKDF (reference sequence). There are 13 residues in the CDR3. In nucleotides, the CDR3 is TGTGCCACCAGCAGAGATCACGGATACGAGCAGTACTTC. Protein: CATSRDHGYEQYF.

By share, this clonotype ranks as medium-sized. This chain joins TRBV10-1 and TRBJ2-3; D assignment may be TRBD1 or TRBD2 (6 bases each). The CDR3 totals 16 residues. Trimming cost V 9 bases and J 1 base, with 20 bases left between them. Germline CDR1 is WNHNN and CDR2 is SYGVQD (reference sequence). The CDR3 region has the DNA TGCGCCAGACCCGGTCTGGGGGGCCGGGGCACAGATACGCAGTATTTT. The encoded protein is CARPGLGGRGTDTQYF.

Sample share makes this clonotype medium-sized. The chain uses TRBV6-6 and TRBJ2-3; 10 bases map to TRBD2. The trim removed 0 bases at V and 0 bases at J, leaving 3 bases unmatched. The CDR3 runs 17 residues. In germline, CDR1 is MNHNY, CDR2 SVGAGI (reference sequence). CDR3 region: CASSYSAGGPSTDTQYF. The CDR3 DNA sequence: TGTGCCAGCAGTTACTCAGCGGGGGGGCCCAGCACAGATACGCAGTATTTT.

V usage is TRBV9 and J usage is TRBJ1-3, with D unclear. V lost 6 bases to trimming and J lost 2 bases, with 18 bases between them. Per the germline V gene, CDR1 is SGDLS and CDR2 is YYNGEE. The CDR3 loop spans 16 amino acids. CDR3 nucleotides: TGTGCCAGCAACCCCACGGGCCTTACACCTGGAAACACCATATATTTT. Amino acid sequence: CASNPTGLTPGNTIYF.